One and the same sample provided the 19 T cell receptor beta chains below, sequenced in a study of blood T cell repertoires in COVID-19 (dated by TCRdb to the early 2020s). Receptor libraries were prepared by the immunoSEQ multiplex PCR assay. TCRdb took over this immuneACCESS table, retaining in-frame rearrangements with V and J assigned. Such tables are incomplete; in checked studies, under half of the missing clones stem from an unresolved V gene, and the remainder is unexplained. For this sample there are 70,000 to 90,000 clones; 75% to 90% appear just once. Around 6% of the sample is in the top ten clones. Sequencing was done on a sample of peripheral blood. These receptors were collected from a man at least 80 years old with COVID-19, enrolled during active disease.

The CDR3 region has the DNA TGTGCCAGCAGCCCAGGGTGGGGCCTCTCCTACGAGCAGTACTTC. This translates into CASSPGWGLSYEQYF. The chain employs TRBV11-2 and TRBJ2-7, with D tentatively TRBD1 (5 bases). The germline V and J ends were trimmed by 5 bases and 0 bases, with 14 bases remaining between them. Germline CDR1 and CDR2: SGHAT and FQNNGV. This CDR3 comprises 15 residues.

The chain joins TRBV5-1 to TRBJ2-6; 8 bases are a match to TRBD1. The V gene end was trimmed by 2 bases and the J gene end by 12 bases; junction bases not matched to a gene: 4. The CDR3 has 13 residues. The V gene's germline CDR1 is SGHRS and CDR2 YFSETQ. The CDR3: CASSLYRGVVLTF. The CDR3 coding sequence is TGCGCCAGCAGCTTATACAGGGGGGTCGTCCTGACTTTC.

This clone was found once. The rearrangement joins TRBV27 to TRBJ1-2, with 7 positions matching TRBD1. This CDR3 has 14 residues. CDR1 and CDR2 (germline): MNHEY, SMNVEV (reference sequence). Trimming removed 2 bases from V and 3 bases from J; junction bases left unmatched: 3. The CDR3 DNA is TGTGCCAGCAGTTTAAGGGGGACAGACTATGGCTACACCTTC. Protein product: CASSLRGTDYGYTF.

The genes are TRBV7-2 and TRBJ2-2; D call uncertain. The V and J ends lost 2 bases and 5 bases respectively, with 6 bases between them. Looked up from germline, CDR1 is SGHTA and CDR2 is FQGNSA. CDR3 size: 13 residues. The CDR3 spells CASSLLATGELFF. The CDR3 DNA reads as TGTGCCAGCAGCTTATTAGCTACCGGGGAGCTGTTTTTT.

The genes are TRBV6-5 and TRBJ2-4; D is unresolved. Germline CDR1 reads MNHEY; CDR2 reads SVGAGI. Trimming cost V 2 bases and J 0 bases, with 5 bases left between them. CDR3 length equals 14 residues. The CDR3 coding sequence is TGTGCCAGCAGTTACCGAGGAGCCAAAAACATTCAGTACTTC. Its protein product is CASSYRGAKNIQYF.

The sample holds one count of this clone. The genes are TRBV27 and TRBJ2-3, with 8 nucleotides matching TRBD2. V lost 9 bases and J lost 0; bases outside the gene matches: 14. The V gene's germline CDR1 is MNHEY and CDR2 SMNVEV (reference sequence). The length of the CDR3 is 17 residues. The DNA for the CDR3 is TGTGCCAGTAAAACCGGGACTAGTGCCGCTAGCACAGATACGCAGTATTTT. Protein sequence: CASKTGTSAASTDTQYF.

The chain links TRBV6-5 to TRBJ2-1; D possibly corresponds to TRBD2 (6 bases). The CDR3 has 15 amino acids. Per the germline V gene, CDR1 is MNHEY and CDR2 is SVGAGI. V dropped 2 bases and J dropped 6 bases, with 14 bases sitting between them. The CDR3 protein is CASSYQRALRNEQFF. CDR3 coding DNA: TGTGCCAGCAGTTACCAGCGGGCCCTCCGCAATGAGCAGTTCTTC.

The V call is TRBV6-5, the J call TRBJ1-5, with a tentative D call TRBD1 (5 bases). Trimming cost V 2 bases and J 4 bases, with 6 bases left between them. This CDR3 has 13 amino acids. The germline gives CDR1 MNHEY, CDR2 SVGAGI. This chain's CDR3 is CASSYGANQPQHF. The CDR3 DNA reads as TGTGCCAGCAGTTACGGGGCTAATCAGCCCCAGCATTTT.

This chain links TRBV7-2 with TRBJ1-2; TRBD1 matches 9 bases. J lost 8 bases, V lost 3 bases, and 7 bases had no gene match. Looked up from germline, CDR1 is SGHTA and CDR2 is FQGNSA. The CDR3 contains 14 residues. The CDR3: CASSFTGGAWGYTF. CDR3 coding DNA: TGTGCCAGCAGCTTCACAGGGGGCGCGTGGGGCTACACCTTC.

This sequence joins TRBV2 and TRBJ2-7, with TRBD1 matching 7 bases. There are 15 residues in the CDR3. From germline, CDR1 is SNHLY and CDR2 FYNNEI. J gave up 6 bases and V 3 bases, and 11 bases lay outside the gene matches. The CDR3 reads CASSDWTGKRSEQYF. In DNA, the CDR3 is TGTGCCAGCAGTGATTGGACAGGAAAGAGGTCCGAGCAGTACTTC.

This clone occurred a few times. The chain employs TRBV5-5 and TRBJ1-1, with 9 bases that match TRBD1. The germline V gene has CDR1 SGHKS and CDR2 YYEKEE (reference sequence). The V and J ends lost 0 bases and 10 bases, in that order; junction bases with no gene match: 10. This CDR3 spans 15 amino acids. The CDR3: CASSLDPGTGRVAFF. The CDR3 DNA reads TGTGCCAGCAGCTTGGATCCCGGGACAGGGCGGGTAGCTTTCTTT.

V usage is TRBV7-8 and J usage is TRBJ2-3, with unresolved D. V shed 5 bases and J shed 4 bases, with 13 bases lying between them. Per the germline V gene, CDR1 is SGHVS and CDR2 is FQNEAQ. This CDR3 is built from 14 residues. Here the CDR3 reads CASSPSSAADTQYF. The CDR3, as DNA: TGTGCCAGCAGCCCTTCGTCCGCAGCAGATACGCAGTATTTT.

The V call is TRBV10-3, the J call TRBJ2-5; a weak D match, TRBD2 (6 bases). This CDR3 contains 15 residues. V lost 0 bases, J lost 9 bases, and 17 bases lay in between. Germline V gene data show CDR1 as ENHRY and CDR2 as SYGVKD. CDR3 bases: TGTGCCATCAGTGAGTCGATTACTAGTCGGGGGTCCCAGTACTTC. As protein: CAISESITSRGSQYF.

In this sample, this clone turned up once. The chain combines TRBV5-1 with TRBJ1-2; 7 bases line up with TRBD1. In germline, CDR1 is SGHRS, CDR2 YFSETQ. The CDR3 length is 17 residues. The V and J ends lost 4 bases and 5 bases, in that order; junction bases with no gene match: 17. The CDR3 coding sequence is TGCGCCAGCAGCCGCGGAGGGGGACAGAAAAACTCATATGGCTACACCTTC. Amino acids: CASSRGGGQKNSYGYTF.

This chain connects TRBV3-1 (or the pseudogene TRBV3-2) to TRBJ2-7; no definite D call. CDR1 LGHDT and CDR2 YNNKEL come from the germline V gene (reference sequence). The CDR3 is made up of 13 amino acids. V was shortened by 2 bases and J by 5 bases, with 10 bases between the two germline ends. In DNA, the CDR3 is TGTGCCAGCAGCCAACAGGTCCGCAACGAGCAGTACTTC. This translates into CASSQQVRNEQYF.

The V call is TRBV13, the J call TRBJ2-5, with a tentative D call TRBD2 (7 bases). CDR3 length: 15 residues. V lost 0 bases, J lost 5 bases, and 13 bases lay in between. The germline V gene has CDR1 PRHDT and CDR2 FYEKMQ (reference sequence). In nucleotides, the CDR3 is TGTGCCAGCAGCTTAGGTCCCCGGGGGGCGGAGACCCAGTACTTC. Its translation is CASSLGPRGAETQYF.

The CDR3 nucleotides are TGTGCCAGCAGCGTCGGGACACTTCATCCCAATACGCAGTATTTT. It is translated as CASSVGTLHPNTQYF. This chain joins TRBV9 and TRBJ2-3; D may be TRBD1 (6 bases). From germline, CDR1 is SGDLS and CDR2 YYNGEE. V lost 2 bases and J lost 7, with 17 bases in between. CDR3 length: 15 residues.

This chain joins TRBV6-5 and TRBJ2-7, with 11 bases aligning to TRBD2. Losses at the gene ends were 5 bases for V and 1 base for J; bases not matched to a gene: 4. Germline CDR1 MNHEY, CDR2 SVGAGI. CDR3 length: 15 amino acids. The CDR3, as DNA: TGTGCCAGCAGTATCACTAGCGGGGGATCCTACGAGCAGTACTTC. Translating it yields CASSITSGGSYEQYF.

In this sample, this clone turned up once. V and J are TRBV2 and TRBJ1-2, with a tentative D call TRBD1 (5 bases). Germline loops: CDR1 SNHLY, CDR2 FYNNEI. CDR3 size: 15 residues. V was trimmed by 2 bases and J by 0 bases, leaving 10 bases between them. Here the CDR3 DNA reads TGTGCCAGCAGTGAAAACCCGGGGGCTAACTATGGCTACACCTTC. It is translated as CASSENPGANYGYTF.